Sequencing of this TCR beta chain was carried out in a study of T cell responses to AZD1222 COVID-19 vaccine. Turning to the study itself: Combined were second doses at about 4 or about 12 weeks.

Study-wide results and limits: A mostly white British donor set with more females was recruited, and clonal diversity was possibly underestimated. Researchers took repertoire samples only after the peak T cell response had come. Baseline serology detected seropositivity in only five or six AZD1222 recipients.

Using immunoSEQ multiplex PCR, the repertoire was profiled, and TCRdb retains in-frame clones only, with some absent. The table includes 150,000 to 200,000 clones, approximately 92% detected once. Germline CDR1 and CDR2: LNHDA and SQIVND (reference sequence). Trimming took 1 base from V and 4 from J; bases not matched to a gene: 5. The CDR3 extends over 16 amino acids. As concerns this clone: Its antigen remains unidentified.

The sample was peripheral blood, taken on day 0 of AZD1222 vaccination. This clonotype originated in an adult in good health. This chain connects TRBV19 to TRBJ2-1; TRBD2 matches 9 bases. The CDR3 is CASSIGPGLAYNEQFF. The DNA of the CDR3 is TGTGCCAGTAGTATAGGGCCGGGACTAGCTTACAATGAGCAGTTCTTC.